This T cell receptor beta chain was captured by sequencing in a study of T cell responses to AZD1222 COVID-19 vaccine. Findings and limits, study-wide: Nearly half of unique spike-specific TCRs reportedly avoided B.1.351 and B.1.1.7 mutated regions. Baseline serostatus was positive in only six AZD1222 recipients.

Profiled with immunoSEQ multiplex PCR; TCRdb holds only in-frame clones, not every one. The repertoire holds some 150,000 clones, 91% seen once, with approximately 5% in the top ten. A note on this clone: As yet, its antigen is unknown.

The TCR sequence derives from an adult in good health. Sample: peripheral blood, taken on day 0 of AZD1222 vaccination.

Here the CDR3 reads CASSHGQEGDGYTF. As DNA, the CDR3 is TGTGCCAGCTCCCACGGACAGGAGGGAGATGGCTACACCTTC. This sequence joins TRBV18 and TRBJ1-2; 7 bases align to TRBD1. V was pared by 6 bases and J by 6 bases, with 10 bases of the junction left unmatched. Per the germline V gene, CDR1 is KGHSH and CDR2 is LQKENI. CDR3 length equals 14 residues.